These T cell receptor beta chains were read from a single sample in a study of human T cells and chemical hapten exposure. TCRdb re-analysed the RACE reads in MiXCR, keeping a single row per CDR3 protein. The table lists approximately 86,000 distinct CDR3 sequences, 11% of them singletons, with about 0.95% in the top ten. The source was whole blood, collected in connection with sensitization to the hapten diphenylcyclopropenone (DPC). These receptors were collected from a woman aged 25 to 39 with alopecia areata. Some clones in this sample may be carry-over from other donors' samples. CDR3s include the opening cysteine and the closing phenylalanine or tryptophan. A D gene is named only where the DNA matches it firmly. Some rows have no size entry. The others give once, few or many, or a class for an expanded clone.

.	TRBV5-1	.	TRBJ2-3	CASSGGATDTQYF	TGCGCCAGCAGCGGGGGGGCCACAGATACGCAGTATTTT
.	TRBV6-6	few	TRBJ1-4	CASSSQGINEKLFF	TGTGCCAGCAGTTCACAGGGTATCAATGAAAAACTGTTTTTT
.	TRBV4-1	many	TRBJ1-2	CASSQGQGANYGYTF	TGCGCCAGCAGCCAGGGCCAGGGAGCTAACTATGGCTACACCTTC
.	TRBV14	few	TRBJ2-4	CASSQVLGAGAKNIQYF	TGTGCCAGCAGCCAAGTCCTAGGGGCGGGGGCCAAAAACATTCAGTACTTC
.	TRBV2	many	TRBJ1-1	CASSDSGVGNEAFF	TGTGCCAGCAGTGACTCCGGGGTTGGTAATGAAGCTTTCTTT
.	TRBV12-3/TRBV12-4	few	TRBJ1-1	CASSLFSGTEAFF	TGTGCCAGCAGTTTATTCTCCGGGACAGAAGCTTTCTTT
TRBD1	TRBV4-2	.	TRBJ2-7	CASSEGQGGSEQYF	TGTGCCAGCAGCGAAGGACAGGGGGGTAGCGAGCAGTACTTC
TRBD2	TRBV5-1	.	TRBJ2-7	CASFRPRAAGLAVPNDYEQYF	TGCGCCAGCTTCCGCCCCAGGGCGGCCGGACTAGCGGTCCCAAATGACTACGAGCAGTACTTC
.	TRBV18	.	TRBJ1-2	CASSKPQSPNTF	TGTGCCAGCTCAAAACCACAGAGCCCTAACACCTTC
.	TRBV6-6	few	TRBJ1-1	CASILNTEAFF	TGTGCCAGCATCCTGAACACTGAAGCTTTCTTT
.	TRBV6-2/TRBV6-3	many	TRBJ2-1	CASREEGFNEQFF	TGTGCCAGCAGGGAAGAGGGATTCAATGAGCAGTTCTTC